What follows describes a single T cell receptor beta chain. A quantity of 0.5 to 1 ug RNA underwent reverse transcription using random hexamers. The amplification used immunoSEQ multiplex PCR on TCR beta CDR3; it spanned 54 Vbeta and 13 Jbeta. In TCRdb, the immunoSEQ multiplex PCR reads were re-called with MiXCR into one record per CDR3 protein. Here the sample spans approximately 74,000 distinct CDR3 sequences, about 93% being singletons. This record comes from a study of CD8 T cells in Susac syndrome. Study information: Within the sequenced group of Susac syndrome patients, roughly six showed active disease and fewer than 10 were in remission. Intravenous immunoglobulin alone or corticosteroids were being given to patients with Susac syndrome at blood draw, unless they were therapy-naive.

Germline values: CDR1 SQVTM, CDR2 ANQGSEA. V lost 6 bases, J lost 1 base, and 15 bases lay in between. This CDR3 has 14 amino acids. Each Susac syndrome patient had definite or probable disease by recently defined criteria. Sequenced sample: CD8+ T cells from PBMCs. The chain combines TRBV29-1 with TRBJ2-5; D is possibly TRBD1 (5 bases). The sequence came from a human donor with Susac syndrome. The CDR3 nucleotides are TGCAGCGTAGACCTCGACAGTAGCCAAGAGACCCAGTACTTC. Translation gives CSVDLDSSQETQYF.